Only a few counts were recorded for the clone carrying this TCR beta chain. Looked up from germline, CDR1 is MNHNY and CDR2 is SVGAGI (reference sequence). After removal of 2 bases from V and 2 bases from J, the junction contained 2 bases not matched to a gene. The CDR3 length is 16 residues. The data are from a study of cytomegalovirus exposure and HLA in healthy donors. The PCR made use of 60 Vbeta and 13 Jbeta primers. Profiled with immunoSEQ multiplex PCR; TCRdb holds only in-frame clones, not every one. The top ten hold about 2.7% of the sample, which has about 180,000 clones, 75% seen once. The chain joins TRBV6-6 to TRBJ1-3; 11 bases map to TRBD1. Sequencing used PBMCs. This sequence originates from a male donor in good health and CMV-seronegative. The CDR3 DNA reads TGTGCCAGCAGTTACGGACAGGGGGCAGCTGGAAACACCATATATTTT. Its protein is CASSYGQGAAGNTIYF.